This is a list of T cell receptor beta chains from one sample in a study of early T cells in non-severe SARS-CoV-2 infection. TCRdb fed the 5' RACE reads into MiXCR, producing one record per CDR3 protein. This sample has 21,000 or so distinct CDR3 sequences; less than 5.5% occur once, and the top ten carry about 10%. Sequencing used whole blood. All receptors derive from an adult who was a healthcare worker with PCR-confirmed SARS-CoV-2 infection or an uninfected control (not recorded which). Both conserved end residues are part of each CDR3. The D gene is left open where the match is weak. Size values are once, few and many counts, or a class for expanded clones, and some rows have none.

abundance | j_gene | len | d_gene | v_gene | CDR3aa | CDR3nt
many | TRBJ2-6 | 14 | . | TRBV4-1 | CASSPWTGANVLTF | TGCGCCAGCAGCCCTTGGACGGGGGCCAACGTCCTGACTTTC
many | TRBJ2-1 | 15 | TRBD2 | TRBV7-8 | CASSLVAGGFQEQFF | TGTGCCAGCAGCTTAGTGGCGGGAGGATTTCAGGAGCAGTTCTTC
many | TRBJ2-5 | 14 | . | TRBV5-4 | CASSSAGAQETQYF | TGTGCCAGCAGCTCCGCGGGGGCCCAAGAGACCCAGTACTTC
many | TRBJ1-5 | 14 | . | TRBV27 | CASALGGRGQPQHF | TGTGCCAGCGCCCTGGGGGGGCGTGGGCAGCCCCAGCATTTT
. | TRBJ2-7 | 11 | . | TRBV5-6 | CASTHRGHQYF | TGTGCCAGCACCCATCGGGGACATCAGTACTTC
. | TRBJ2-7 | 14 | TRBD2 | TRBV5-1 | CASSSGLAGVEQYF | TGCGCCAGCAGCTCGGGACTAGCGGGAGTCGAGCAGTACTTC
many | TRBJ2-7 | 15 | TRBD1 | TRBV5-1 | CASSRTGGDAYEQYF | TGCGCCAGCAGTAGAACAGGGGGTGATGCGTACGAGCAGTACTTC
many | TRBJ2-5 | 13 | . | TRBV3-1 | CASSQDRGKTQYF | TGTGCCAGCAGCCAAGACAGGGGCAAGACCCAGTACTTC
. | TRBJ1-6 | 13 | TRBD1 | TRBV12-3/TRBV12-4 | CASTGQRNSPLHF | TGTGCCAGCACGGGACAGAGAAATTCACCCCTCCACTTT
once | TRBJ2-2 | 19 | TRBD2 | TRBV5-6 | CASSSYRYGTSGNTGELFF | TGTGCCAGCAGCTCCTACCGATATGGGACTAGCGGAAACACCGGGGAGCTGTTTTTT